Below are 13 T cell receptor beta chains sequenced from a single sample in a study of cytomegalovirus exposure and HLA in healthy donors. Primers: 60 Vbeta forward and 13 Jbeta reverse. TCRdb's table, derived via immunoSEQ multiplex PCR, lists solely in-frame clones and lacks some. Of about 190,000 clones detected, 84% appear once; the ten largest clones hold about 2.4%. What was sequenced was PBMCs. These receptors all stem from a woman aged 45-65 years in good health and CMV-seropositive.

The chain is built from TRBV5-1 and TRBJ2-1, with 7 positions matching TRBD2. There are 15 residues in the CDR3. Germline CDR1 is SGHRS and CDR2 is YFSETQ. The ends lost 4 bases at V and 0 bases at J; junction bases unmatched: 4. The CDR3 protein is CASSRGGSSYNEQFF. DNA of the CDR3: TGCGCCAGCAGCCGCGGGGGTAGCTCCTACAATGAGCAGTTCTTC.

The rearrangement links TRBV15 to TRBJ1-5; 9 nucleotides line up with TRBD1. V was clipped by 4 bases and J by 4 bases; unmatched bases: 2. The CDR3 extends over 14 amino acids. Per the germline V gene, CDR1 is LNHNV and CDR2 is YYDKDF (reference sequence). The CDR3 sequence is CATSKDRGNQPQHF. CDR3 coding DNA: TGTGCCACCAGCAAAGACAGGGGGAATCAGCCCCAGCATTTT. Full variable domain (missing parts from reference TRBV15 and TRBJ1-5): DAMVIQNPRYQVTQFGKPVTLSCSQTLNHNVMYWYQQKSSQAPKLLFHYYDKDFNNEADTPDNFQSRRPNTSFCFLDIRSPGLGDTAMYLCATSKDRGNQPQHFGDGTRLSIL.

The chain uses TRBV5-1 and TRBJ1-6, with D possibly being TRBD1 (5 bases). This CDR3 region has 15 residues. The germline gives CDR1 SGHRS, CDR2 YFSETQ. With 4 bases removed from V and 6 bases from J, the gap between germline ends came to 14 bases. The CDR3 sequence: CASSVAGQANSPLHF. The CDR3 nucleotides are TGCGCCAGCAGCGTGGCTGGACAAGCTAATTCACCCCTCCACTTT.

V gene TRBV10-3 combines with J gene TRBJ2-1; TRBD1 aligns across 8 bases. CDR1 is ENHRY and CDR2 is SYGVKD in the germline V gene. There are 16 residues in the CDR3. J lost 6 bases, V lost 4 bases, and 11 bases had no gene match. DNA for the CDR3: TGTGCCATCAGTGCCCCGGCAGGGGGCGAGATCAATGAGCAGTTCTTC. The encoded protein is CAISAPAGGEINEQFF.

The genes are TRBV29-1 and TRBJ1-1; D is ambiguous. From germline, CDR1 is SQVTM and CDR2 ANQGSEA. The CDR3 is 13 residues long. Deletions cut 2 bases from V and 8 bases from J, with 15 bases between. CDR3 coding DNA: TGCAGCGTTGAATCCATCGGAGGGCGCGAAGCTTTCTTT. It codes for CSVESIGGREAFF. Filled out from reference TRBV29-1 and TRBJ1-1, the complete variable domain reads SAVISQKPSRDICQRGTSLTIQCQVDSQVTMMFWYRQQPGQSLTLIATANQGSEATYESGFVIDKFPISRPNLTFSTLTVSNMSPEDSSIYLCSVESIGGREAFFGQGTRLTVV.

This chain uses TRBV28 with TRBJ1-6; TRBD1 agrees at 7 bases. Germline-derived CDR1 and CDR2 are MDHEN and SYDVKM. This CDR3 region has 15 residues. Germline trimming cut 6 bases from V and 6 bases from J; bases unmatched to any gene: 8. CDR3 protein: CASRPPTGLNSPLHF. Written as DNA, the CDR3 is TGTGCCAGCAGACCCCCGACAGGGCTTAATTCACCCCTCCACTTT.

A single count supports this clone. This rearrangement joins TRBV18 to TRBJ1-2; D gene ambiguous. The CDR3 length is 17 residues. V lost 3 bases and J 4 bases, leaving 21 bases between the germline ends. Germline-derived CDR1 and CDR2 are KGHSH and LQKENI. The CDR3 DNA reads as TGTGCCAGCTCACCTAAACCGGGAAAGGGTGGCGGCTATGGCTACACCTTC. It specifies CASSPKPGKGGGYGYTF.

The gene calls are TRBV15 and TRBJ1-2; TRBD1 aligns across 9 bases. V was clipped by 0 bases and J by 7 bases; unmatched bases: 9. The CDR3 covers 16 residues. Germline loops: CDR1 LNHNV, CDR2 YYDKDF (reference sequence). CDR3 nucleotide sequence: TGTGCCACCAGCAGAGATCGAACAGGGGGCTTCGGTGGCTACACCTTC. Translation gives CATSRDRTGGFGGYTF. Full variable domain (remainder filled in from reference TRBV15 and TRBJ1-2): DAMVIQNPRYQVTQFGKPVTLSCSQTLNHNVMYWYQQKSSQAPKLLFHYYDKDFNNEADTPDNFQSRRPNTSFCFLDIRSPGLGDTAMYLCATSRDRTGGFGGYTFGSGTRLTVV.

The V call is TRBV25-1, the J call TRBJ2-1, with D possibly matching TRBD2 (7 bases). From germline, CDR1 is MGHDK and CDR2 SYGVNS. The CDR3 covers 17 residues. V was trimmed by 6 bases and J by 3 bases, leaving 21 bases between them. CDR3: CASRPPGAGANYNEQFF. The CDR3 nucleotides are TGTGCCAGCAGGCCACCGGGGGCGGGGGCGAACTACAATGAGCAGTTCTTC.

The chain combines TRBV27 with TRBJ1-1; D is ambiguous. The V end lost 7 bases, the J end lost 5 bases, and 17 bases lay between the germline ends. The CDR3 runs 14 residues. The germline V gene has CDR1 MNHEY and CDR2 SMNVEV (reference sequence). This CDR3 is CASTLTRASTEAFF. The CDR3 DNA reads TGTGCCAGCACCCTTACGAGGGCTTCGACTGAAGCTTTCTTT.

With regard to this clone: Germline is not matched at one junction end, which may reflect a read error. The V and J genes are TRBV5-1 and TRBJ2-7; TRBD1 aligns across 7 bases. The CDR3 sequence is 16 residues long. CDR1 is SGHRS, CDR2 YFSETQ, per germline. The CDR3 DNA follows: TGCGCCAGCAGTTTGGGGAAGGCGACAGGGCTGGGCGAGCAGTACTTC. Protein: CASSLGKATGLGEQYF. Drawing the rest from reference TRBV5-1 and TRBJ2-7, the complete variable domain is KAGVTQTPRYLIKTRGQQVTLSCSPISGHRSVSWYQQTPGQGLQFLFEYFSETQRNKGNFPGRFSGRQFSNSRSEMNVSTLELGDSALYLCASSLGKATGLGEQYFGPGTRLTVT.

The chain is built from TRBV27 and TRBJ1-1; TRBD1 matches at 7 bases. The CDR3 length is 15 residues. J gave up 5 bases and V 6 bases, and 12 bases lay outside the gene matches. Germline-derived CDR1 and CDR2 are MNHEY and SMNVEV (reference sequence). The CDR3 DNA sequence: TGTGCCAGCAGCCCGATCGGGACAGTGATAACTGAAGCTTTCTTT. This translates into CASSPIGTVITEAFF.

The chain combines TRBV7-2 with TRBJ1-2; unclear D gene. Germline assignment: CDR1 SGHTA and CDR2 FQGNSA. The CDR3 is made up of 17 amino acids. The V end lost 1 base, the J end lost 5 bases, and 20 bases lay between the germline ends. CDR3: CASSLVGQLSPRYGYTF. Written as DNA, the CDR3 is TGTGCCAGCAGCTTAGTGGGCCAGCTGAGCCCCCGATATGGCTACACCTTC.